A single sample gave rise to the 26 T cell receptor beta chains below, sequenced in a study of T cell responses to AZD1222 COVID-19 vaccine. Some clones are missing from TCRdb's copy, which holds only in-frame ones; the method was immunoSEQ multiplex PCR. The sample includes more than 95,000 clones, 88% seen only once; the top ten take about 10%. The specimen was peripheral blood, collected on day 0 of AZD1222 vaccination. The receptor set was obtained from an adult in good health.

V usage is TRBV9 and J usage is TRBJ1-2; D possibly corresponds to TRBD1 (5 bases). Looked up from germline, CDR1 is SGDLS and CDR2 is YYNGEE. V shed 2 bases and J shed 4 bases, with 6 bases lying between them. There are 12 residues in the CDR3. Here the CDR3 reads CASSVDSYGYTF. The CDR3 DNA reads TGTGCCAGCAGCGTCGACAGCTATGGCTACACCTTC.

The chain combines TRBV7-9 with TRBJ2-1; D is possibly TRBD1 (6 bases). The CDR3 extends over 14 amino acids. With 10 bases removed from V and 4 bases from J, the gap between germline ends came to 17 bases. Germline loops: CDR1 SEHNR, CDR2 FQNEAQ (reference sequence). The CDR3 bases are TGTGCCACCTCCTCCGGGACAAAATACAATGAGCAGTTCTTC. Protein product: CATSSGTKYNEQFF.

The rearrangement joins TRBV9 to TRBJ1-2; D unclear. This CDR3 is 11 amino acids long. V was trimmed by 3 bases and J by 8 bases, leaving 8 bases between them. Germline lookup yields CDR1 SGDLS and CDR2 YYNGEE. The CDR3 protein is CASSAQVGYTF. The CDR3 nucleotides are TGTGCCAGCAGCGCCCAAGTGGGCTACACCTTC.

The chain is built from TRBV7-6 and TRBJ1-1; D is undetermined. The V end lost 2 bases, the J end lost 3 bases, and 7 bases lay between the germline ends. Germline CDR1 SGHVS, CDR2 FNYEAQ. The CDR3 contains 13 residues. The CDR3, as DNA: TGTGCCAGCAGCTTAACCCGGGACACTGAAGCTTTCTTT. Its protein is CASSLTRDTEAFF.

The chain uses TRBV27 and TRBJ1-1, with D possibly matching TRBD1 (6 bases). The CDR3 is 15 residues long. The germline V gene encodes CDR1 MNHEY and CDR2 SMNVEV (reference sequence). V was pared by 10 bases and J by 1 base, with 19 bases between. The CDR3 region has the DNA TGTGCCACCTGGAGAGGCGGGACACCGAACACTGAAGCTTTCTTT. Translation: CATWRGGTPNTEAFF.

The chain links TRBV3-1 (or the pseudogene TRBV3-2) to TRBJ2-7; weak D call: TRBD1 (7 bases). Germline loops: CDR1 LGHDT, CDR2 YNNKEL (reference sequence). The length of the CDR3 is 16 residues. V lost 0 bases to trimming and J lost 7 bases, with 19 bases between them. The CDR3 DNA reads TGTGCCAGCAGCCAAGAGGAGGGGGCCTACGGTTGGGAGCAGTACTTC. Amino acid sequence: CASSQEEGAYGWEQYF.

The chain uses TRBV9 and TRBJ2-2; no reliable D call. The CDR3 runs 13 residues. With 0 bases removed from V and 5 bases from J, the gap between germline ends came to 5 bases. The germline CDR1 and CDR2 sequences are SGDLS and YYNGEE. In DNA, the CDR3 is TGTGCCAGCAGCGTAGGTGGAACCGGGGAGCTGTTTTTT. Translated, it gives CASSVGGTGELFF.

This clone has a single count. The chain is built from TRBV6-2 or TRBV6-3 and TRBJ2-7; TRBD1 matches 7 bases. V trimming: 5 bases; J trimming: 2 bases; junction bases outside the gene matches: 3. From germline, CDR1 is MNHEY and CDR2 SVGEGT. This CDR3 comprises 13 residues. CDR3 nucleotide sequence: TGTGCCAGCAGTCCGGGACAGACCTACGAGCAGTACTTC. Protein: CASSPGQTYEQYF.

This chain links TRBV7-6 with TRBJ2-7; 9 positions agree with TRBD2. Germline V CDR1 and CDR2: SGHVS, FNYEAQ. CDR3 length: 14 amino acids. With V trimmed by 7 bases and J by 0 bases, 4 bases remained unmatched. The CDR3 DNA sequence: TGTGCCAGCATCCCTAGCGGGGACTCCTACGAGCAGTACTTC. Translation gives CASIPSGDSYEQYF.

The chain employs TRBV5-1 and TRBJ1-2; possibly TRBD1 for D (5 bases). The CDR3 length is 15 residues. Trimming left V 4 bases short and J 4 bases short, with 17 bases between. The germline CDR1 and CDR2 sequences are SGHRS and YFSETQ. CDR3 residues: CASSPTTTVGYGYTF. DNA for the CDR3: TGCGCCAGCAGCCCCACAACGACAGTGGGCTATGGCTACACCTTC.

This chain joins TRBV10-3 and TRBJ2-7; maybe TRBD2 (6 bases). This CDR3 is 12 amino acids long. The V and J ends lost 9 bases and 6 bases respectively, with 15 bases between them. CDR1 ENHRY and CDR2 SYGVKD come from the germline V gene. The DNA for the CDR3 is TGTGCCATAGGTCGTCAGGGAGGCGAGCAGTACTTC. This sequence encodes CAIGRQGGEQYF.

The genes are TRBV4-2 and TRBJ2-2; D tentatively fits TRBD1 or TRBD2 (5 bases each). The V and J ends lost 1 base and 0 bases respectively, with 9 bases between them. The germline gives CDR1 LGHNA, CDR2 YNFKEQ. This CDR3 has 16 residues. CDR3 nucleotides: TGTGCCAGCAGCCAAGCGCAGGGACCGAACACCGGGGAGCTGTTTTTT. Protein product: CASSQAQGPNTGELFF.

The CDR3 DNA reads TGTGCCTGGAGCTGGGGAACTAGCAATCAGCCCCAGCATTTT. Its protein is CAWSWGTSNQPQHF. V gene TRBV30 combines with J gene TRBJ1-5; D gene unclear. CDR1 GTSNPN and CDR2 SVGIG come from the germline V gene (reference sequence). The CDR3 is made up of 14 amino acids. Trimming removed 3 bases from V and 0 bases from J, with 9 bases in between.

The gene calls are TRBV4-2 and TRBJ1-5, with TRBD1 matching over 8 bases. This CDR3 is built from 15 residues. Germline CDR1 is LGHNA and CDR2 is YNFKEQ. Trimming at V came to 1 base and at J to 6 bases, leaving 5 bases not matched to a gene. CDR3 sequence: CASSQGQGFSQPQHF. DNA for the CDR3: TGTGCCAGCAGCCAAGGACAGGGGTTTAGTCAGCCCCAGCATTTT.

The rearrangement links TRBV5-4 to TRBJ2-5; tentative D call: TRBD2 (6 bases). The CDR3 is 14 residues long. Germline CDR1 SGHNT, CDR2 YYREEE (reference sequence). The germline V and J ends were trimmed by 4 bases and 3 bases, with 13 bases remaining between them. CDR3 DNA: TGTGCCAGCAGCCTAGGGACTGCCAAAGAGACCCAGTACTTC. Amino acid sequence: CASSLGTAKETQYF.

Notes on this clone: The junction departs from the called germline gene at one end, perhaps through a read error. The chain has TRBV28 and TRBJ1-6, with 8 bases lining up with TRBD1. Germline loops: CDR1 MDHEN, CDR2 SYDVKM. The CDR3 totals 15 residues. The CDR3 loop reads CASRGGQAYISPLHF. The CDR3, as DNA: TGTGCCAGCAGGGGGGGACAGGCCTATATTTCACCCCTCCACTTT.

This sequence joins TRBV21-1 and TRBJ2-7; the D segment call TRBD1 is taken from the table without a DNA check. TRBV21-1 is a documented pseudogene. The CDR3 contains 12 residues. The CDR3 bases are TGTGCCAGCAGCAAGCCCCAGTACGAGCAGTACTTC. The encoded protein is CASSKPQYEQYF.

The chain has TRBV6-5 and TRBJ1-2, with D possibly TRBD1 on 5 matching bases. The CDR3 is made up of 12 amino acids. V was clipped by 5 bases and J by 8 bases, with 12 bases between them. Germline CDR1 and CDR2: MNHEY and SVGAGI. The CDR3 region has the DNA TGTGCCAGCAGTACGACAGAGAAGGGCTACACCTTC. Its protein product is CASSTTEKGYTF.

V and J are TRBV19 and TRBJ1-5; D is uncertain. CDR1 LNHDA and CDR2 SQIVND come from the germline V gene (reference sequence). The CDR3 totals 13 residues. V was clipped by 2 bases and J by 4 bases, with 6 bases between them. DNA of the CDR3: TGTGCCAGTAGTATAACCGCTAATCAGCCCCAGCATTTT. This sequence encodes CASSITANQPQHF.

This clone was seen only once. This chain uses TRBV27 with TRBJ1-5, with D unresolved. The CDR3 runs 15 residues. With 3 bases removed from V and 2 bases from J, the gap between germline ends came to 11 bases. Per germline, CDR1 MNHEY and CDR2 SMNVEV (reference sequence). CDR3 sequence: CASSFDTTGNQPQHF. In DNA, the CDR3 is TGTGCCAGCAGTTTTGACACTACAGGCAATCAGCCCCAGCATTTT.

The chain employs TRBV4-3 and TRBJ2-1; TRBD2 matches at 12 bases. V shed 8 bases and J 7 bases; nucleotides not matched to a gene: 12. The CDR3 contains 16 residues. Germline V lookup: CDR1 LGHNA, CDR2 YSLEER. The CDR3 sequence: CASAGTSGPMGNEQFF. CDR3 DNA sequence: TGCGCCAGCGCCGGGACTAGCGGGCCTATGGGAAATGAGCAGTTCTTC.

The chain links TRBV18 to TRBJ2-1, with TRBD2 matching 10 bases. The trim removed 3 bases at V and 2 bases at J, leaving 4 bases unmatched. Germline loops: CDR1 KGHSH, CDR2 LQKENI. The CDR3 runs to 16 residues. The DNA for the CDR3 is TGTGCCAGCTCACCCGGTAGCGGGAGGACCTACAATGAGCAGTTCTTC. This codes for CASSPGSGRTYNEQFF.

This chain uses TRBV6-5 with TRBJ1-2; the match to TRBD1 covers 7 bases. This CDR3 has 16 amino acids. The junction had 8 bases not matched to a gene; V was cut back by 2 bases and J by 2 bases. Germline CDR1 is MNHEY and CDR2 is SVGAGI. CDR3 sequence (DNA): TGTGCCAGCAGTTACCCCCGGGGCAGGGGGAACTATGGCTACACCTTC. The encoded protein is CASSYPRGRGNYGYTF.

The chain joins TRBV15 to TRBJ2-3; D assignment may be TRBD1 or TRBD2 (5 bases each). The CDR3 is 15 amino acids. Germline V gene data show CDR1 as LNHNV and CDR2 as YYDKDF (reference sequence). The ends were cut back, 0 bases at V and 2 bases at J, with 9 bases in the middle. The CDR3 DNA sequence: TGTGCCACCAGCAGAGAGGGACGATCCACAGATACGCAGTATTTT. The encoded protein is CATSREGRSTDTQYF.

The chain recombines TRBV15 with TRBJ1-2; TRBD1 is a possible D gene (5 bases). The CDR3 contains 14 residues. Per germline, CDR1 LNHNV and CDR2 YYDKDF (reference sequence). The V end lost 5 bases, the J end lost 8 bases, and 18 bases lay between the germline ends. Written as DNA, the CDR3 is TGTGCCACCAGCCACGCACGGGGGGGACGGGGCTACACCTTC. Translating it yields CATSHARGGRGYTF. Filled out from reference TRBV15 and TRBJ1-2, the complete variable domain reads DAMVIQNPRYQVTQFGKPVTLSCSQTLNHNVMYWYQQKSSQAPKLLFHYYDKDFNNEADTPDNFQSRRPNTSFCFLDIRSPGLGDTAMYLCATSHARGGRGYTFGSGTRLTVV.

The chain links TRBV3-1 (or the pseudogene TRBV3-2) to TRBJ1-1; D is unclear. The CDR3 is 14 residues long. V dropped 2 bases and J dropped 5 bases, with 12 bases sitting between them. CDR1 is LGHDT and CDR2 is YNNKEL in the germline V gene (reference sequence). The CDR3 DNA reads TGTGCCAGCAGCCAACCCACGTTATTGACTGAAGCTTTCTTT. This codes for CASSQPTLLTEAFF.